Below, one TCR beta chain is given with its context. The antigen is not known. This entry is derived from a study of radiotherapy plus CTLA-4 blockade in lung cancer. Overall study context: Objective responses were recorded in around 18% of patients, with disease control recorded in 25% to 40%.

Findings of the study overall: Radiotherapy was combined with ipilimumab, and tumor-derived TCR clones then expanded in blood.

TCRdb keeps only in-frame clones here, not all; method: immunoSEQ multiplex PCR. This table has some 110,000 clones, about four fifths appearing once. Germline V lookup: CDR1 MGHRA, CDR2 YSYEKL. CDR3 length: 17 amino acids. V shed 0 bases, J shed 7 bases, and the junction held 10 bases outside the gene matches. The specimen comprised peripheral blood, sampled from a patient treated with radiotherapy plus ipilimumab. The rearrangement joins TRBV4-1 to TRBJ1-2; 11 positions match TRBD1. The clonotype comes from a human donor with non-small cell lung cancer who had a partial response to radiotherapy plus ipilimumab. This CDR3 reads CASSQDPRGTGGGGYTF. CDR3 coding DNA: TGCGCCAGCAGCCAAGACCCACGCGGGACAGGGGGGGGTGGCTACACCTTC.